Listed below are T cell receptor beta chains from one sample, sequenced in a study of glioma-infiltrating T cells. TCRdb reprocessed the multiplex PCR reads via MiXCR and lists one record per CDR3 protein. The table lists about 130,000 distinct CDR3 sequences, around 25% of them singletons, with around a quarter in the top ten. Sequencing was carried out using glioma tissue, nonneoplastic brain tissue, or PBMCs (not recorded which). All receptors come from a human donor with low-grade glioma or glioblastoma, undergoing nonglioma brain surgery, or in good health (not recorded which). CDR3s include the opening cysteine and the closing phenylalanine or tryptophan. The D gene is left open where the match is weak. Size values are once, few and many counts, or a class for expanded clones, and some rows have none.

V	J	size	D	DNA	CDR3
TRBV6-1	TRBJ1-1	many	NA	TGTGCCAGCAGTGCAGCGGACACTGAAGCTTTCTTT	CASSAADTEAFF
TRBV27	TRBJ1-5	many	TRBD1	TGTGCCAGCAGTCCAAGGGGACAGGGTAGCAATCAGCCCCAGCATTTT	CASSPRGQGSNQPQHF
TRBV20-1	TRBJ2-3	NA	NA	TGCAGTGCTAGCGAGGGGCGAGGGGACGAGGCAGATACGCAGTATTTT	CSASEGRGDEADTQYF
TRBV28	TRBJ2-5	many	TRBD2	TGTGCCAGCAGTTTATCTAGCGGGGGGGAGGAGACCCAGTACTTC	CASSLSSGGEETQYF
TRBV5-4	TRBJ2-3	NA	NA	TGTGCCAGCAGCTTGGAAGTCAAGGGTGCAGATACGCAGTATTTT	CASSLEVKGADTQYF
TRBV12-3/TRBV12-4	TRBJ1-5	many	NA	TGTGCCAGCAGTTTAAACAGCGTCTATCAGCCCCAGCATTTT	CASSLNSVYQPQHF
TRBV24-1	TRBJ2-3	NA	NA	TGTGCCACTAATGGAGGGGCGGCTAGCACAGATACGCAGTATTTT	CATNGGAASTDTQYF
TRBV20-1	TRBJ1-1	many	TRBD1	TGCAGTGCTAGAGAGACAGGGGGCAACACTGAAGCTTTCTTT	CSARETGGNTEAFF
TRBV20-1	TRBJ1-5	few	NA	TGCAGTGCTAAAAGACTCCCTGGTAATAGTCAGCCCCAGCATTTT	CSAKRLPGNSQPQHF
TRBV7-9	TRBJ2-5	few	TRBD1	TGTGCCAGCAGCTTAGGTTGGGGACAGGGGAGTGCAGAGACCCAGTACTTC	CASSLGWGQGSAETQYF
TRBV7-9	TRBJ1-1	NA	NA	TGTGCCAGCAGCCCTGAGGATTGGACTGAAGCTTTCTTT	CASSPEDWTEAFF